This TCR beta chain was captured by sequencing in a study of T cell responses to AZD1222 COVID-19 vaccine. General study findings and limits: Per reports, nearly half of all spike-specific TCRs target regions that are unmutated in variants. Clonal diversity was possibly underestimated, and the donors were mostly white British, with more females. In all cases, repertoires were sampled only after the peak T cell response.

With respect to this clone: The target antigen is unknown.

The protocol was immunoSEQ multiplex PCR, while the TCRdb copy is restricted to in-frame clones and leaves out a portion. The data hold 140,000 to 150,000 clones, with 80% to 95% observed a single time. J was trimmed by 4 bases and V by 1 base; bases with no gene match: 7. Germline values: CDR1 SGHNT, CDR2 YYREEE (reference sequence). CDR3 size: 16 residues. Sample: peripheral blood, taken 28 days after the second AZD1222 dose. This TCR derives from an adult who received the AZD1222 COVID-19 vaccine. V gene TRBV5-4 combines with J gene TRBJ2-2; TRBD1 agrees at 7 bases. The CDR3 DNA reads as TGTGCCAGCAGCTTGACGGACAGGAGTCCCACCGGGGAGCTGTTTTTT. It is translated as CASSLTDRSPTGELFF.